The next 22 T cell receptor beta chains were all read from a single sample in a study of blood T cell repertoires in COVID-19. The assay was immunoSEQ multiplex PCR, and TCRdb's table has in-frame clones only and misses some. Among roughly 260,000 clones listed, approximately 86% were seen once. The sample consisted of peripheral blood. These receptor sequences come from a middle-aged man who had recovered from COVID-19.

The chain employs TRBV7-2 and TRBJ1-1; D possibly corresponds to TRBD1 (5 bases). Germline assignment: CDR1 SGHTA and CDR2 FQGNSA. V lost 6 bases and J 1 base, leaving 9 bases between the germline ends. There are 13 residues in the CDR3. The CDR3: CASSYDRNTEAFF. The CDR3 nucleotides are TGTGCCAGCAGTTACGACAGGAACACTGAAGCTTTCTTT.

The chain is built from TRBV19 and TRBJ2-2, with 8 bases fitting TRBD1. Unmatched junction bases numbered 6, after V lost 4 bases and J lost 5 bases. This CDR3 has 15 residues. CDR1 and CDR2 (germline): LNHDA, SQIVND (reference sequence). The CDR3: CASSTPRTGTGELFF. Here the CDR3 DNA reads TGTGCCAGTAGTACACCCCGGACAGGGACCGGGGAGCTGTTTTTT.

The chain is built from TRBV7-2 and TRBJ2-1, with 12 bases that match TRBD2. The junction had 15 bases not matched to a gene; V was cut back by 6 bases and J by 3 bases. The germline V gene has CDR1 SGHTA and CDR2 FQGNSA. The CDR3 covers 19 residues. CDR3 residues: CASRDRVLPLAGGYNEQFF. CDR3 sequence (DNA): TGTGCCAGCAGGGACAGGGTACTACCACTAGCGGGAGGCTACAATGAGCAGTTCTTC.

V is TRBV5-1 and J is TRBJ2-5, with TRBD1 matching over 8 bases. This CDR3 has 18 amino acids. V lost 1 base to trimming and J lost 5 bases; unmatched junction nucleotides: 16. Looked up from germline, CDR1 is SGHRS and CDR2 is YFSETQ. The CDR3 reads CASSLPDRELFLRETQYF. The DNA for the CDR3 is TGCGCCAGCAGCTTGCCGGACAGGGAATTATTCCTAAGGGAGACCCAGTACTTC.

In its sample, this clone was seen once. The chain uses TRBV7-2 and TRBJ2-2, with 9 bases identical to TRBD1. The CDR3 sequence is 15 residues long. After removal of 5 bases from V and 7 bases from J, the junction contained 8 bases not matched to a gene. Germline V CDR1 and CDR2: SGHTA, FQGNSA. CDR3 sequence: CASSPGTGFFGELFF. The CDR3 nucleotides read TGTGCCAGCAGCCCCGGGACAGGGTTTTTCGGGGAGCTGTTTTTT.

The chain has TRBV2 and TRBJ1-2, with a possible D match to TRBD1 (5 bases). The V end was cut by 8 bases, the J end by 8 bases, with 18 bases between. This CDR3 comprises 13 residues. The germline CDR1 and CDR2 sequences are SNHLY and FYNNEI. Written as DNA, the CDR3 is TGTGCCAGCGATCCCCGGGGGACGGCCGGCTACACCTTC. As protein: CASDPRGTAGYTF.

This chain links TRBV19 with TRBJ1-2, with TRBD1 matching over 12 bases. The germline gives CDR1 LNHDA, CDR2 SQIVND (reference sequence). Trimming removed 6 bases from V and 8 bases from J; junction bases left unmatched: 10. The CDR3 totals 15 residues. CDR3 coding DNA: TGTGCCAGTAGCCCGGGACAGGGGGCTCGTGGGGGCTACACCTTC. Translating gives CASSPGQGARGGYTF.

This chain connects TRBV16 to TRBJ2-7; tentative D call: TRBD1 (6 bases). V lost 0 bases, J lost 2 bases, and 14 bases lay in between. This CDR3 has 16 amino acids. Per the germline V gene, CDR1 is KGHSY and CDR2 is FQNENV. The CDR3 is CASSQSLQGRTYEQYF. The CDR3 nucleotides are TGTGCCAGCAGCCAATCATTACAGGGCCGAACCTACGAGCAGTACTTC. The whole variable domain, remainder taken from reference TRBV16 and TRBJ2-7, is GEEVAQTPKHLVRGEGQKAKLYCAPIKGHSYVFWYQQVLKNEFKFLISFQNENVFDETGMPKERFSAKCLPNSPCSLEIQATKLEDSAVYFCASSQSLQGRTYEQYFGPGTRLTVT.

The rearrangement uses TRBV6-4 and TRBJ1-1, with 8 bases aligning to TRBD1. Germline CDR1 MRHNA, CDR2 SNTAGT. Trimming removed 1 base from V and 7 bases from J; junction bases left unmatched: 2. This CDR3 is built from 13 residues. CDR3 sequence reads: CASSDYTGGEAFF. The CDR3 nucleotides are TGTGCCAGCAGTGACTATACAGGGGGTGAAGCTTTCTTT.

This chain connects TRBV9 to TRBJ1-3, with D perhaps TRBD1 (5 bases). V was pared by 3 bases and J by 0 bases, with 13 bases between. This CDR3 is built from 16 residues. The germline V gene has CDR1 SGDLS and CDR2 YYNGEE. The CDR3 here is CASSDSQGSSGNTIYF. CDR3 DNA: TGTGCCAGCAGCGACAGCCAGGGCAGCTCTGGAAACACCATATATTTT.

V usage is TRBV3-1 (or the pseudogene TRBV3-2) and J usage is TRBJ2-1, with 10 bases fitting TRBD2. Germline loops: CDR1 LGHDT, CDR2 YNNKEL (reference sequence). The CDR3 covers 15 residues. The trim removed 2 bases at V and 14 bases at J, leaving 12 bases unmatched. This CDR3 is CASSQLAGALKGEFF. The CDR3 DNA is TGTGCCAGCAGCCAACTAGCGGGGGCCCTGAAAGGAGAGTTCTTC.

The rearrangement uses TRBV19 and TRBJ2-3; D is ambiguous. The CDR3 has 13 residues. V was pared by 7 bases and J by 0 bases, with 8 bases between. Looked up from germline, CDR1 is LNHDA and CDR2 is SQIVND (reference sequence). The CDR3 is CASKRISTDTQYF. CDR3 DNA: TGTGCCAGTAAGCGAATTAGCACAGATACGCAGTATTTT.

Ten or more counts support this clone. The V gene is TRBV12-5, the J gene TRBJ1-5; the D gene is possibly TRBD1 (5 bases). Trimming took 9 bases from V and 4 from J, leaving 16 bases between them. This CDR3 has 14 residues. Germline values: CDR1 LGHNT, CDR2 FRNRAP. CDR3: CASQPEGANQPQHF. CDR3 bases: TGTGCTAGCCAACCCGAAGGGGCAAATCAGCCCCAGCATTTT.

The chain carries TRBV5-4 and TRBJ2-5; D gene ambiguous. Germline CDR1 is SGHNT and CDR2 is YYREEE (reference sequence). Trimming took off 6 bases at V and 3 bases at J, with 15 bases between the two ends. CDR3 length: 14 residues. CDR3 sequence: CASTPESSKETQYF. The CDR3 DNA reads as TGTGCCAGCACTCCGGAGAGTAGTAAAGAGACCCAGTACTTC.

V gene TRBV6-5 combines with J gene TRBJ1-5; no clear D gene. Germline V lookup: CDR1 MNHEY, CDR2 SVGAGI. The CDR3 is 15 amino acids. Between the trimmed V and J ends, which lost 7 bases and 2 bases, there was a span of 15 bases. DNA of the CDR3: TGTGCCAGCACCCCCTGGGAGGCCGGCAATCAGCCCCAGCATTTT. It codes for CASTPWEAGNQPQHF.

The chain has TRBV28 and TRBJ1-2; a weak D match, TRBD1 (6 bases). V was pared by 6 bases and J by 4 bases, with 12 bases between. This CDR3 is 13 amino acids long. From germline, CDR1 is MDHEN and CDR2 SYDVKM. CDR3 protein: CASRNLGGYGYTF. For the CDR3, the DNA is TGTGCCAGCAGAAACTTAGGGGGCTATGGCTACACCTTC.

CDR3 coding DNA: TGTGCCAGCAGTGCCGGACTAGCGGGGGCTACGAAAAGGAAGACCCAGTACTTC. Its translation is CASSAGLAGATKRKTQYF. The V and J genes are TRBV2 and TRBJ2-5; 13 bases map to TRBD2. In germline, CDR1 is SNHLY, CDR2 FYNNEI. The CDR3 has 18 residues. With V trimmed by 4 bases and J by 6 bases, 14 bases remained unmatched.

V is TRBV5-1 and J is TRBJ2-7; 7 positions agree with TRBD1. The CDR3 is 15 amino acids. V trimming: 0 bases; J trimming: 3 bases; junction bases outside the gene matches: 6. Per the germline V gene, CDR1 is SGHRS and CDR2 is YFSETQ. CDR3 protein: CASSLALAGGYEQYF. The CDR3 coding sequence is TGCGCCAGCAGCTTGGCCCTGGCAGGGGGCTACGAGCAGTACTTC.

The chain recombines TRBV14 with TRBJ1-1, with D hard to call. V was pared by 4 bases and J by 0 bases, with 12 bases between. Germline V CDR1 and CDR2: SGHDN, FVKESK. The CDR3 has 15 residues. DNA of the CDR3: TGTGCCAGCAGCCCGTCCAGGCGTATGAACACTGAAGCTTTCTTT. Its protein is CASSPSRRMNTEAFF.

This clone was picked up one time. CDR3 nucleotide sequence: TGTGCCAGCAGCCTCGGTACTAGCGCTTACAATGAGCAGTTCTTC. Its translation is CASSLGTSAYNEQFF. This rearrangement joins TRBV7-3 to TRBJ2-1, with 7 nucleotides matching TRBD2. Germline CDR1 SGHTA, CDR2 FQGTGA. Losses at the gene ends were 5 bases for V and 4 bases for J; bases not matched to a gene: 8. The CDR3 length is 15 residues.

This clone showed up just once. The chain uses TRBV5-4 and TRBJ2-4; TRBD2 agrees at 12 bases. Germline CDR1 SGHNT, CDR2 YYREEE (reference sequence). V shed 3 bases, J shed 15 bases, and the junction held 10 bases outside the gene matches. This CDR3 spans 14 amino acids. CDR3 amino acids: CASSWGTSGRNWYF. The DNA for the CDR3 is TGTGCCAGCAGCTGGGGGACTAGCGGGCGGAACTGGTACTTC.

This chain uses TRBV19 with TRBJ2-7; weak D call: TRBD1 (6 bases). V shed 6 bases and J shed 5 bases, with 14 bases lying between them. The CDR3 is 13 residues long. From germline, CDR1 is LNHDA and CDR2 SQIVND (reference sequence). CDR3 sequence (DNA): TGTGCCAGTAGGGCGCAGGGGTCCCACGAGCAGTACTTC. Translated: CASRAQGSHEQYF.